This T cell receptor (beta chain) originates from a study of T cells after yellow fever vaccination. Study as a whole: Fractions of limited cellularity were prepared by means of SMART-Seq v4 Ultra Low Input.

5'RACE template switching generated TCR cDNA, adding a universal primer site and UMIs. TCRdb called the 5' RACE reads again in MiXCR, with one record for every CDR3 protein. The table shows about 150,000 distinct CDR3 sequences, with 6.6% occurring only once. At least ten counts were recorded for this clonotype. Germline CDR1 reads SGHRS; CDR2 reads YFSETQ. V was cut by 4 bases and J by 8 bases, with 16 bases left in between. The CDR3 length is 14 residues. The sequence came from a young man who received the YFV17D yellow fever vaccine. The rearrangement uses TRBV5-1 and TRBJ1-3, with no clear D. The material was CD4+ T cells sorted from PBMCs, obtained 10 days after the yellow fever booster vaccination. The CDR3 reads CASSLSLAQDTIYF. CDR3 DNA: TGCGCCAGCAGCCTCTCCTTGGCCCAGGACACCATATATTTT. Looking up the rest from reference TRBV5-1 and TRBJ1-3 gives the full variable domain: KAGVTQTPRYLIKTRGQQVTLSCSPISGHRSVSWYQQTPGQGLQFLFEYFSETQRNKGNFPGRFSGRQFSNSRSEMNVSTLELGDSALYLCASSLSLAQDTIYFGEGSWLTVV.